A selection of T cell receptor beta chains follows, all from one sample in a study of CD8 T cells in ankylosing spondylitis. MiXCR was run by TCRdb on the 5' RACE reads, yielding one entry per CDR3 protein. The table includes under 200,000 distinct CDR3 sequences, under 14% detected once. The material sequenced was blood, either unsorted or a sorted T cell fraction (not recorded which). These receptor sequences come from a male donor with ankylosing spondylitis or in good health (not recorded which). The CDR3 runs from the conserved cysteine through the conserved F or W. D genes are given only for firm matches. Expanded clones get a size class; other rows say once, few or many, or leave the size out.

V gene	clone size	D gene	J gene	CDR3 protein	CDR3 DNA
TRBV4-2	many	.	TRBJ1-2	CASSQDRGGDYGYTF	TGTGCCAGCAGCCAAGATCGTGGAGGGGACTATGGCTACACCTTC
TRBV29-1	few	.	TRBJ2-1	CSVEVGVSSYNEQFF	TGCAGCGTTGAAGTTGGTGTAAGCTCCTACAATGAGCAGTTCTTC
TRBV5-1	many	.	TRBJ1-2	CASSASGGRDYGYTF	TGCGCCAGCTCTGCTTCGGGGGGCAGGGACTATGGCTACACCTTC
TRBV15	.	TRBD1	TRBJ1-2	CATSMVLRTGGKANYGYTF	TGTGCCACCAGCATGGTCTTGCGGACAGGGGGCAAAGCTAACTATGGCTACACCTTC
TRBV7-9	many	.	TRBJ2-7	CASSLNAASSYEQYF	TGTGCCAGCAGCTTAAATGCGGCGAGCTCCTACGAGCAGTACTTC
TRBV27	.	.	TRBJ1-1	CASSLVGVMNTEAFF	TGTGCCAGCAGTTTGGTGGGGGTGATGAACACTGAAGCTTTCTTT
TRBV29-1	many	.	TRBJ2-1	CSVGTGLSSYNEQFF	TGCAGCGTTGGTACAGGACTTAGCTCCTACAATGAGCAGTTCTTC
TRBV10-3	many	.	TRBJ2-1	CAISESNSEKQFF	TGTGCCATCAGTGAGTCGAACTCGGAAAAGCAGTTCTTC
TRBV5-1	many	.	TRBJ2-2	CASSVESLVRELFF	TGCGCCAGCAGCGTAGAAAGCCTCGTCCGGGAGCTGTTTTTT
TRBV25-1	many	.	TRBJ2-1	CATEDKNEQFF	TGTGCCACCGAAGATAAGAATGAGCAGTTCTTC
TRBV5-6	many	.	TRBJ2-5	CASSLLDGGETQYF	TGTGCCAGCAGCTTGTTAGATGGGGGTGAGACCCAGTACTTC
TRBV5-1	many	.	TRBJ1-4	CASSRRGADEKLFF	TGCGCCAGCAGCCGACGGGGGGCTGATGAAAAACTGTTTTTT
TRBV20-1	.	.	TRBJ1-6	CSARAPRGQRENSPLHF	TGCAGTGCTAGAGCCCCCCGAGGACAGAGAGAAAATTCACCCCTCCACTTT
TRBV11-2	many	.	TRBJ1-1	CASSAQVGDTEAFF	TGTGCCAGCAGCGCCCAGGTTGGAGACACTGAAGCTTTCTTT
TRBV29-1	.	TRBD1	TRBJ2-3	CSALSRGGDGTDTQYF	TGCAGCGCTCTATCCAGAGGGGGCGATGGAACAGATACGCAGTATTTT
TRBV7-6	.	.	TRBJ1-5	CASSLDVGTRGNQPQHF	TGTGCCAGCAGCTTAGACGTGGGGACGCGGGGTAATCAGCCCCAGCATTTT
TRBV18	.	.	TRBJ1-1	CASSPPLGANTEAFF	TGTGCCAGCTCACCACCGCTGGGGGCGAACACTGAAGCTTTCTTT
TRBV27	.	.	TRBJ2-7	CASSLSKSYEQYF	TGTGCCAGCAGTTTATCAAAGAGCTACGAGCAGTACTTC
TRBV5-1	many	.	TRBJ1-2	CASSFSGDYGYTF	TGCGCCAGCAGCTTTTCCGGGGACTATGGCTACACCTTC
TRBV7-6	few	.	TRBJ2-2	CASSGKAVNTGELFF	TGTGCCAGCAGCGGTAAAGCGGTGAACACCGGGGAGCTGTTTTTT
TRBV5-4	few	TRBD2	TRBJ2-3	CASSSTSAGTDTQYF	TGTGCCAGCAGCTCGACTAGCGCCGGCACAGATACGCAGTATTTT
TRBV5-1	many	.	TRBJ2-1	CASSLGAPAGTNEQFF	TGCGCCAGCAGCTTGGGGGCCCCCGCAGGGACAAATGAGCAGTTCTTC
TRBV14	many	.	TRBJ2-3	CASSLGQPTDTQYF	TGTGCCAGCAGCCTTGGGCAGCCCACAGATACGCAGTATTTT
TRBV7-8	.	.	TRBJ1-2	CASSLHPPGIGANYGYTF	TGTGCCAGCAGCTTACATCCCCCAGGGATAGGAGCTAACTATGGCTACACCTTC
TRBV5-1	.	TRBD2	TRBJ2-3	CASSLQAGLTDTQYF	TGCGCCAGCAGCTTGCAAGCGGGGTTGACAGATACGCAGTATTTT
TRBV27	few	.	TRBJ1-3	CASRPLSASGNTIYF	TGTGCCAGCAGACCACTTTCAGCCTCTGGAAACACCATATATTTT
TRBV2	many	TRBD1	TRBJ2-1	CASRAGTGNEQFF	TGTGCCAGCAGAGCCGGGACAGGGAATGAGCAGTTCTTC
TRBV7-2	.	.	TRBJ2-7	CASSLYPGSTYEQYF	TGTGCCAGCAGCTTATATCCAGGGAGCACCTACGAGCAGTACTTC
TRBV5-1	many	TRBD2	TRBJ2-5	CASSGTSGKETQYF	TGCGCCAGCAGCGGGACTAGCGGAAAAGAGACCCAGTACTTC
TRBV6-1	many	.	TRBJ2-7	CASRGSHEQYF	TGTGCCAGCAGGGGGTCCCACGAGCAGTACTTC
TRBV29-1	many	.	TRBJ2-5	CSAAPGQETQYF	TGCAGCGCCGCCCCGGGACAAGAGACCCAGTACTTC
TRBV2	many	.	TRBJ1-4	CASSEILGRGRLFF	TGTGCCAGCAGTGAAATTTTGGGGCGAGGAAGACTGTTTTTT
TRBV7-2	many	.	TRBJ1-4	CASSLAAREKLFF	TGTGCCAGCAGCTTAGCGGCCAGGGAAAAACTGTTTTTT
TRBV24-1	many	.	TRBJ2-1	CATSDAGSPYNEQFF	TGTGCCACCAGTGATGCAGGGTCTCCCTACAATGAGCAGTTCTTC
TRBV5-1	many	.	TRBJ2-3	CASWSGDLTDTQYF	TGCGCCAGTTGGTCTGGCGATCTCACAGATACGCAGTATTTT
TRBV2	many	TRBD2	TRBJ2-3	CASNRLAGGADTQYF	TGTGCCAGCAACCGACTAGCGGGGGGGGCAGATACGCAGTATTTT
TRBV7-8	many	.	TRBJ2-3	CASSRDLRTDTQYF	TGTGCCAGCAGCCGGGACTTGCGCACAGATACGCAGTATTTT